Below, 28 T cell receptor beta chains from the same sample are listed, as sequenced in a study of T cells in Graves' hyperthyroidism and ophthalmopathy. RNA transcripts yielded amplified TCR beta CDR3 regions. Researchers ran a first-round RT-PCR on the TCR CDR3 using the HTBI primer set. TCRdb passed the multiplex PCR reads through MiXCR, listing each CDR3 protein once. Of a few hundred thousand distinct CDR3 sequences detected, 15% to 18% appear once; the ten largest clones hold 6.5% to 8%. The specimen was blood. These receptors came from a woman aged 30 to 39 with Graves' hyperthyroidism.

On this clonotype itself: One base away lies a much larger clone, so this may be a sequencing read error. The V gene is TRBV11-2, the J gene TRBJ2-2; D possibly corresponds to TRBD2 (6 bases). The germline V and J ends were trimmed by 2 bases and 6 bases, with 19 bases remaining between them. Looked up from germline, CDR1 is SGHAT and CDR2 is FQNNGV. The CDR3 contains 17 residues. The CDR3 DNA is TGTGCCAGCAGCTTAAAACGGGCTAGCGTCCGATCCGGGGAGCTGTTTTTT. This gives the protein CASSLKRASVRSGELFF. The full variable domain, in which reference TRBV11-2 and TRBJ2-2 provide the parts outside the CDR3, is EAGVAQSPRYKIIEKRQSVAFWCNPISGHATLYWYQQILGQGPKLLIQFQNNGVVDDSQLPKDRFSAERLKGVDSTLKIQPAKLEDSAVYLCASSLKRASVRSGELFFGEGSRLTVL.

CDR3 protein: CASRDPGLAYEQYF. The CDR3 DNA is TGCGCCAGCAGGGATCCGGGACTAGCCTACGAGCAGTACTTC. The chain couples TRBV10-2 to TRBJ2-7, with 8 nucleotides matching TRBD2. V shed 6 bases and J 2 bases; nucleotides not matched to a gene: 6. Germline V lookup: CDR1 WSHSY, CDR2 SAAADI. This CDR3 region has 14 residues.

As for this clonotype: A single base separates this from a much larger clone, so it may be a read error. The chain carries TRBV29-1 and TRBJ2-7; 10 bases are shared with TRBD1. This CDR3 has 14 residues. The ends lost 3 bases at V and 4 bases at J; junction bases unmatched: 6. CDR1 is SQVTM, CDR2 ANQGSEA, per germline. This chain's CDR3 is CSVDSDRGGYEQYF. The CDR3 coding sequence is TGCAGCGTTGATTCGGACAGGGGGGGGTACGAGCAGTACTTC.

This clonotype has at least ten counts. The genes are TRBV20-1 and TRBJ2-1; D gene unclear. CDR3 length: 12 residues. V was clipped by 7 bases and J by 4 bases, with 11 bases between them. The germline CDR1 and CDR2 sequences are DFQATT and SNEGSKA (reference sequence). CDR3 DNA: TGCAGTGGGGAAGAAGGGTACAATGAGCAGTTCTTC. This translates into CSGEEGYNEQFF.

In this sample, this clonotype turned up many times. The chain recombines TRBV11-2 with TRBJ1-1; D not certain. V lost 4 bases, J lost 7 bases, and 13 bases lay in between. The CDR3 contains 13 residues. CDR1 and CDR2 from the germline V gene are SGHAT and FQNNGV. Here the CDR3 reads CASSYFSGSEAFF. The CDR3 DNA is TGTGCCAGCAGCTATTTCAGTGGTAGTGAAGCTTTCTTT.

The chain employs TRBV5-1 and TRBJ2-1, with TRBD2 identical over 7 bases. The CDR3 consists of 13 residues. V lost 4 bases, J lost 9 bases, and 7 bases stayed unmatched. The germline V gene encodes CDR1 SGHRS and CDR2 YFSETQ. CDR3 sequence: CASSHGTTGEQFF. For the CDR3, the DNA is TGCGCCAGCAGCCACGGGACTACCGGTGAGCAGTTCTTC. Drawing the rest from reference TRBV5-1 and TRBJ2-1, the complete variable domain is KAGVTQTPRYLIKTRGQQVTLSCSPISGHRSVSWYQQTPGQGLQFLFEYFSETQRNKGNFPGRFSGRQFSNSRSEMNVSTLELGDSALYLCASSHGTTGEQFFGPGTRLTVL.

This chain uses TRBV6-5 with TRBJ1-4; maybe TRBD1 (6 bases). Germline V gene sequence: CDR1 MNHEY, CDR2 SVGAGI. V was trimmed by 2 bases and J by 0 bases, leaving 10 bases between them. The CDR3 runs to 16 residues. The CDR3, as DNA: TGTGCCAGCAGTTACGGGAACAGGGCAACTAATGAAAAACTGTTTTTT. Translating it yields CASSYGNRATNEKLFF.

This clonotype was seen at least ten times. The rearrangement uses TRBV7-9 and TRBJ2-5; tentatively, D is TRBD2 (5 bases). Trimming shortened V by 8 bases and J by 2 bases, and 12 bases separated the two germline ends. In germline, CDR1 is SEHNR, CDR2 FQNEAQ (reference sequence). The CDR3 length is 13 residues. The CDR3 DNA sequence: TGTGCCAGCGAGGGTTCGGGGCAAGAGACCCAGTACTTC. This gives the protein CASEGSGQETQYF.

There are many counts of this clonotype. The chain combines TRBV20-1 with TRBJ2-7; D may be TRBD1 or TRBD2 (6 bases each). Germline CDR1 reads DFQATT; CDR2 reads SNEGSKA (reference sequence). This CDR3 contains 13 residues. V lost 6 bases, J lost 5 bases, and 17 bases lay in between. This chain's CDR3 is CSARGLLLHEQYF. CDR3 in DNA: TGCAGTGCCAGGGGACTTCTACTTCACGAGCAGTACTTC.

This clonotype was counted at least ten times. The chain carries TRBV20-1 and TRBJ2-3; 7 nucleotides agree with TRBD1. V was pared by 4 bases and J by 3 bases, with 4 bases of the junction left unmatched. In germline, CDR1 is DFQATT, CDR2 SNEGSKA (reference sequence). The CDR3 consists of 13 residues. The CDR3 coding sequence is TGCAGTGCTACGGGACAGCTAACAGATACGCAGTATTTT. Amino acid sequence: CSATGQLTDTQYF.

There are many counts of this clonotype. The V and J genes are TRBV11-2 and TRBJ2-7, with a tentative D call TRBD1 (6 bases). The CDR3 is made up of 13 amino acids. Trimming removed 3 bases at V and 5 bases at J, with 11 bases between. Germline CDR1 reads SGHAT; CDR2 reads FQNNGV. This CDR3 is CASSFTGPDEQYF. The CDR3 DNA reads as TGTGCCAGCAGCTTTACAGGGCCGGACGAGCAGTACTTC.

V gene TRBV27 combines with J gene TRBJ2-2; 10 bases are a match to TRBD2. Per germline, CDR1 MNHEY and CDR2 SMNVEV (reference sequence). This CDR3 contains 14 residues. V trimming: 3 bases; J trimming: 13 bases; junction bases outside the gene matches: 8. CDR3 amino acids: CASSFTSGIDWLFF. DNA of the CDR3: TGTGCCAGCAGTTTCACTAGCGGGATTGATTGGCTGTTTTTT.

In this sample, this clonotype turned up many times. This chain links TRBV2 with TRBJ2-3; a possible D gene is TRBD2 (6 bases). The germline CDR1 and CDR2 sequences are SNHLY and FYNNEI. The CDR3 sequence is 15 residues long. V lost 1 base and J 0 bases, leaving 8 bases between the germline ends. The CDR3 region has the DNA TGTGCCAGCAGTGAAGTGAGCGGGAGCACAGATACGCAGTATTTT. It yields the protein CASSEVSGSTDTQYF. The complete variable domain, with remaining parts taken from reference TRBV2 and TRBJ2-3, reads EPEVTQTPSHQVTQMGQEVILRCVPISNHLYFYWYRQILGQKVEFLVSFYNNEISEKSEIFDDQFSVERPDGSNFTLKIRSTKLEDSAMYFCASSEVSGSTDTQYFGPGTRLTVL.

This clonotype was detected only a few times. The chain joins TRBV10-3 to TRBJ2-1; 16 bases are a match to TRBD2. J gave up 7 bases and V 6 bases, and 9 bases lay outside the gene matches. The CDR3 loop spans 17 amino acids. Germline V gene data show CDR1 as ENHRY and CDR2 as SYGVKD. CDR3 protein: CAIRAGLAGGPENEQFF. CDR3 nucleotides: TGTGCCATCAGGGCGGGACTAGCGGGAGGGCCGGAGAATGAGCAGTTCTTC.

This clonotype was seen at least ten times. The chain uses TRBV6-1 and TRBJ1-1; the match to TRBD1 covers 10 bases. This CDR3 is 14 amino acids long. Germline CDR1 is MNHNS and CDR2 is SASEGT. J gave up 5 bases and V 4 bases, and 4 bases lay outside the gene matches. DNA of the CDR3: TGTGCCAGCAGTGGGTGGACAGGGGGGACTGAAGCTTTCTTT. Translated: CASSGWTGGTEAFF.

In this sample, this clonotype turned up a few times. The chain has TRBV6-2 or TRBV6-3 and TRBJ2-3; TRBD2 aligns across 10 bases. Germline V lookup: CDR1 MNHEY, CDR2 SVGEGT. The CDR3 runs to 17 residues. With V trimmed by 1 base and J by 3 bases, 7 bases remained unmatched. The CDR3 DNA sequence: TGTGCCAGCAGTTACTTCGCTAGCGGGAGTAATACAGATACGCAGTATTTT. Translation gives CASSYFASGSNTDTQYF.

This clonotype has a count of ten or more. V and J are TRBV7-8 and TRBJ1-5; a possible D gene is TRBD1 (5 bases). The V end was cut by 5 bases, the J end by 5 bases, with 19 bases between. This CDR3 has 16 residues. Germline V gene lookup returns CDR1 SGHVS and CDR2 FQNEAQ. CDR3 residues: CASSITAGTDYQPQHF. The CDR3 DNA is TGTGCCAGCAGCATAACCGCCGGGACTGACTATCAGCCCCAGCATTTT.

This clonotype appeared a few times. The J gene is TRBJ2-3, the V gene TRBV9; D gene ambiguous. The germline V gene encodes CDR1 SGDLS and CDR2 YYNGEE. The V end lost 5 bases, the J end lost 7 bases, and 17 bases lay between the germline ends. The CDR3 covers 14 residues. In DNA form, the CDR3 reads TGTGCCAGCAGTGCCGGCGGTTTAAGTTATACGCAGTATTTT. Translation gives CASSAGGLSYTQYF.

This clonotype was seen only a few times. The chain recombines TRBV10-2 with TRBJ1-6; D gene ambiguous. CDR3 size: 13 residues. V was trimmed by 6 bases and J by 14 bases, leaving 17 bases between them. From germline, CDR1 is WSHSY and CDR2 SAAADI. This chain's CDR3 is CASRAEGILTLHF. The CDR3 DNA sequence: TGCGCCAGCAGAGCGGAGGGAATTCTCACCCTCCACTTT.

This clonotype was recorded at least ten times. The gene calls are TRBV4-1 and TRBJ2-1; TRBD2 matches 11 bases. The V gene's germline CDR1 is MGHRA and CDR2 YSYEKL. The CDR3 spans 16 residues. With 1 base clipped from V and 7 bases from J, the junction kept 6 bases outside the gene matches. CDR3: CASSQGGASGRNEQFF. For the CDR3, the DNA is TGCGCCAGCAGCCAAGGGGGGGCTAGCGGGAGGAATGAGCAGTTCTTC.

V usage is TRBV4-2 and J usage is TRBJ1-1; 7 bases are shared with TRBD1. The CDR3 length is 16 residues. Trimming cost V 1 base and J 6 bases; bases outside gene matches: 11. Germline lookup yields CDR1 LGHNA and CDR2 YNFKEQ. The CDR3 reads CASSQASDRAGSEAFF. The CDR3 DNA is TGTGCCAGCAGCCAAGCCTCTGACAGGGCCGGATCTGAAGCTTTCTTT.

This chain joins TRBV28 and TRBJ1-5; TRBD1 agrees at 8 bases. The CDR3 runs 15 residues. Germline lookup yields CDR1 MDHEN and CDR2 SYDVKM. J was trimmed by 6 bases and V by 6 bases; bases with no gene match: 10. The CDR3 DNA reads TGTGCCAGCAGAAACCTCAGGGGGCAGGGTCAGCCCCAGCATTTT. Amino acids: CASRNLRGQGQPQHF.

This clonotype was seen more than once but under ten times. The J gene is TRBJ1-1, the V gene TRBV6-5; D not resolved. This CDR3 region has 12 residues. The germline V gene encodes CDR1 MNHEY and CDR2 SVGAGI. With 1 base removed from V and 8 bases from J, the gap between germline ends came to 8 bases. CDR3 region: CASSYLATEAFF. The CDR3 nucleotides are TGTGCCAGCAGTTACTTGGCGACAGAAGCTTTCTTT.

This clonotype appeared many times. The V gene is TRBV12-3 or TRBV12-4, the J gene TRBJ2-3; D is perhaps TRBD2 (6 bases). This CDR3 has 16 amino acids. V dropped 1 base and J dropped 0 bases, with 11 bases sitting between them. CDR3 loop: CASSLEASASTDTQYF. CDR3 coding DNA: TGTGCCAGCAGTTTAGAGGCTAGCGCGAGCACAGATACGCAGTATTTT.

The J gene is TRBJ2-7, the V gene TRBV10-3; TRBD1 agrees at 11 bases. V was clipped by 1 base and J by 5 bases; unmatched bases: 4. Germline-derived CDR1 and CDR2 are ENHRY and SYGVKD. The CDR3 has 15 residues. CDR3 sequence (DNA): TGTGCCATCAGTGAGTGGGACAGGGGGTCTGACGAGCAGTACTTC. Its translation: CAISEWDRGSDEQYF.

This clonotype was counted a few times. The chain has TRBV27 and TRBJ2-7, with D hard to call. Trimming removed 3 bases from V and 5 bases from J, with 5 bases in between. The CDR3 covers 11 residues. Germline V gene lookup returns CDR1 MNHEY and CDR2 SMNVEV (reference sequence). This chain's CDR3 is CASSFGDEQYF. The CDR3 DNA follows: TGTGCCAGCAGTTTCGGAGACGAGCAGTACTTC.

J is TRBJ1-2 and V is TRBV6-9, with D perhaps matching TRBD1 (5 bases). CDR3 length equals 20 residues. Germline-derived CDR1 and CDR2 are MNHGY and SVAAGI. V was shortened by 3 bases and J by 2 bases, with 28 bases between the two germline ends. The CDR3 coding sequence is TGTGCCAGCAGTTACGGGGACTTATGGTCCCCAAGAGGCGCCAACTATGGCTACACCTTC. This codes for CASSYGDLWSPRGANYGYTF.

This clonotype was counted at least ten times. The genes are TRBV5-6 and TRBJ1-1; 7 bases are shared with TRBD1. This CDR3 is built from 18 residues. The V gene end was trimmed by 0 bases and the J gene end by 4 bases; junction bases not matched to a gene: 15. CDR1 SGHDT and CDR2 YYEEEE come from the germline V gene. In nucleotides, the CDR3 is TGTGCCAGCAGCTTGGGGCGGACAGGACGCGTGAAGGGCACTGAAGCTTTCTTT. As protein: CASSLGRTGRVKGTEAFF.